This T cell receptor beta chain was documented in a study of cytomegalovirus exposure and HLA in healthy donors. PCR primers comprised 60 Vbeta and 13 Jbeta primers. TCRdb keeps only in-frame clones here, not all; method: immunoSEQ multiplex PCR. The sample consists of about 190,000 clones, 75% to 90% of them appearing once. The CDR3 runs to 15 residues. V dropped 7 bases and J dropped 4; count of bases not matched to a gene: 7. Germline V gene lookup returns CDR1 MNHEY and CDR2 SVGAGI. The rearrangement uses TRBV6-5 and TRBJ2-5, with 12 bases identical to TRBD2. The source material was PBMCs. The sequence derives from a man between 35 and 55 years old in good health and CMV-seropositive. The CDR3 spells CASTPTSGGSETQYF. The CDR3 coding sequence is TGTGCCAGCACCCCGACTAGCGGGGGTTCAGAGACCCAGTACTTC.